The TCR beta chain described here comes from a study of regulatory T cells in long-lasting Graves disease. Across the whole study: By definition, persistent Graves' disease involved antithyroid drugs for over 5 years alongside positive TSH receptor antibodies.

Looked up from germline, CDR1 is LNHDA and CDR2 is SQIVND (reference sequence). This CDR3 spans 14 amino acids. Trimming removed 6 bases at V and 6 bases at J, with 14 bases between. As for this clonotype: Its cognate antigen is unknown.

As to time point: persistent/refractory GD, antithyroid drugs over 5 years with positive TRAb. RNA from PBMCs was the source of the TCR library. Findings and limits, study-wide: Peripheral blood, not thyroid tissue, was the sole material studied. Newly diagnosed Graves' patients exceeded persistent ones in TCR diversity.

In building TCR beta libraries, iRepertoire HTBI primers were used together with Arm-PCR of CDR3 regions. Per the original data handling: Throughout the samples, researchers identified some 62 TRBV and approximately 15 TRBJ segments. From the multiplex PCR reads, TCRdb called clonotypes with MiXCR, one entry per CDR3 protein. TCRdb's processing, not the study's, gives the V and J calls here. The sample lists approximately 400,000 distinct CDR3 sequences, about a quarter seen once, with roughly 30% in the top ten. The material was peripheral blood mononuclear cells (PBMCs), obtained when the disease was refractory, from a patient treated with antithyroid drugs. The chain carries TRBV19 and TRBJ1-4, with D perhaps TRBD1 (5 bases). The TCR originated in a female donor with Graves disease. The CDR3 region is CASRAGTVDEKLFF. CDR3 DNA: TGTGCCAGTAGGGCCGGGACGGTTGATGAAAAACTGTTTTTT.